This T cell receptor (beta chain) was identified in a study of blood T cell repertoires in COVID-19. This CDR3 has 16 amino acids. Germline V gene sequence: CDR1 SGDLS, CDR2 YYNGEE. The junction had 7 bases not matched to a gene; V was cut back by 3 bases and J by 5 bases. Here immunoSEQ multiplex PCR was the method, and the copy in TCRdb shows in-frame clones only, minus some. The sample has hundreds of thousands of clones; about 90% are singletons. The sequenced material came from PBMCs or T cells enriched from blood (not recorded which). V usage is TRBV9 and J usage is TRBJ1-6; 8 bases match TRBD1. The clonotype originates from a man aged 25 to 40 who had recovered from COVID-19. The CDR3 bases are TGTGCCAGCAGCGCTGGGACAGGCGCCAATAATTCACCCCTCCACTTT. It codes for CASSAGTGANNSPLHF.